The next 32 T cell receptor beta chains were all read from a single sample in a study of beta chain features in type 1 diabetes. All of the isolated RNA was reverse transcribed, so expressed TCRB transcripts were sequenced. Method: immunoSEQ multiplex PCR; TCRdb's copy keeps in-frame clones and lacks some. The sample yields tens of thousands of clones, 55% to 75% seen once. Which antigens these TCRs recognize remains unknown. Study-level findings and limits: In all four CD4+ subsets, TCRB CDR3 length was significantly, moderately reduced in type 1 diabetes.

Sequenced: Tregs from blood. These TCRs come from a man aged 18 to 30 with type 1 diabetes.

The sample holds a few counts of this clone. The rearrangement joins TRBV7-9 to TRBJ2-3, with D possibly matching TRBD2 (7 bases). Germline CDR1 SEHNR, CDR2 FQNEAQ (reference sequence). V was clipped by 5 bases and J by 4 bases, with 13 bases between them. The CDR3 sequence is 14 residues long. The CDR3 is CASSGGGSADTQYF. Written as DNA, the CDR3 is TGTGCCAGCAGCGGGGGCGGGAGCGCAGATACGCAGTATTTT.

This clone was picked up a small number of times. The chain recombines TRBV21-1 with TRBJ2-1; TRBD2, as called in the table, went unchecked against the DNA. TRBV21-1 is listed as a pseudogene. The CDR3 consists of 17 residues. Here the CDR3 DNA reads TGTGCCAGCAGCAAAGAGAATAGCGCGAGCTCCTACAATGAGCAGTTCTTC. Protein sequence: CASSKENSASSYNEQFF.

The rearrangement joins TRBV5-4 to TRBJ2-7, with TRBD2 identical over 15 bases. V shed 4 bases and J 4 bases; nucleotides not matched to a gene: 12. The CDR3 covers 18 residues. The germline gives CDR1 SGHNT, CDR2 YYREEE (reference sequence). Here the CDR3 reads CASSRGLAGGIRLYEQYF. The CDR3 DNA reads TGTGCCAGCAGCCGGGGACTAGCGGGAGGAATAAGGCTATACGAGCAGTACTTC.

V and J are TRBV6-6 and TRBJ1-4; 10 nucleotides line up with TRBD1. Looked up from germline, CDR1 is MNHNY and CDR2 is SVGAGI (reference sequence). The CDR3 contains 15 residues. J lost 7 bases, V lost 2 bases, and 4 bases had no gene match. The CDR3: CASSYGDRGREKLFF. The CDR3 nucleotides read TGTGCCAGCAGTTACGGGGACAGGGGACGTGAAAAACTGTTTTTT.

The rearrangement joins TRBV6-5 to TRBJ2-5; D possibly corresponds to TRBD1 (6 bases). The germline CDR1 and CDR2 sequences are MNHEY and SVGAGI. V was cut by 0 bases and J by 4 bases, with 15 bases left in between. The CDR3 has 16 amino acids. The CDR3 bases are TGTGCCAGCAGTTACTCACTTAGACAGGTTACAGAGACCCAGTACTTC. Protein: CASSYSLRQVTETQYF.

This clone showed up just a few times. The gene calls are TRBV28 and TRBJ1-5; D gene uncertain. This CDR3 is built from 13 residues. The germline V gene has CDR1 MDHEN and CDR2 SYDVKM. The V end lost 7 bases, the J end lost 5 bases, and 12 bases lay between the germline ends. CDR3 DNA: TGTGCCAGCATGGAGTCGTTAGATCAGCCCCAGCATTTT. Translation: CASMESLDQPQHF.

The DNA of the CDR3 is TGTGCCAGCAGCGCCCCGACAGGGATCAATGAAAAACTGTTTTTT. It translates to CASSAPTGINEKLFF. The J gene is TRBJ1-4, the V gene TRBV7-8, with TRBD1 identical over 7 bases. The CDR3 consists of 15 residues. Germline trimming cut 5 bases from V and 5 bases from J; bases unmatched to any gene: 8. The germline CDR1 and CDR2 sequences are SGHVS and FQNEAQ.

In its sample, this clone was seen a few times. In DNA form, the CDR3 reads TGTGCCAGCAGCTTAAGGGCAGGGCCAGAGACCCAGTACTTC. Translated, it gives CASSLRAGPETQYF. The chain recombines TRBV7-9 with TRBJ2-5; tentative D call: TRBD1 (5 bases). CDR1 is SEHNR, CDR2 FQNEAQ, per germline (reference sequence). V lost 2 bases and J lost 4, with 11 bases in between. This CDR3 is built from 14 residues.

The chain employs TRBV15 and TRBJ1-3; D is ambiguous. Germline loops: CDR1 LNHNV, CDR2 YYDKDF (reference sequence). V was pared by 0 bases and J by 2 bases, with 8 bases between. The CDR3 totals 15 residues. The CDR3 is CATSRDQVPGNTIYF. The CDR3 DNA is TGTGCCACCAGCAGAGATCAGGTCCCTGGAAACACCATATATTTT.

This clone occurred a few times. This chain uses TRBV28 with TRBJ1-5, with D hard to call. V was pared by 6 bases and J by 0 bases, with 9 bases between. Germline CDR1 reads MDHEN; CDR2 reads SYDVKM. The length of the CDR3 is 14 residues. The CDR3 is CASSVAYSNQPQHF. The CDR3 DNA follows: TGTGCCAGCAGCGTAGCCTATAGCAATCAGCCCCAGCATTTT.

The genes are TRBV7-9 and TRBJ2-6; possible D gene TRBD2, 6 bases. Germline lookup yields CDR1 SEHNR and CDR2 FQNEAQ (reference sequence). Trimming took 3 bases from V and 1 from J, leaving 16 bases between them. This CDR3 comprises 18 residues. The CDR3 DNA sequence: TGTGCCAGCAGCTTTCGTCGGGGGTACCCTTCTGGGGCCAACGTCCTGACTTTC. This sequence encodes CASSFRRGYPSGANVLTF.

V and J are TRBV11-2 and TRBJ1-4; 7 nucleotides line up with TRBD1. Germline-derived CDR1 and CDR2 are SGHAT and FQNNGV. The V segment lost 5 bases and the J segment 8 bases; nucleotides outside the gene matches: 2. The CDR3 extends over 12 amino acids. DNA for the CDR3: TGTGCCAGCAGCCCCAGGGGGGAAAAACTGTTTTTT. Amino acid sequence: CASSPRGEKLFF.

This CDR3 reads CASSLTGSFYEQYF. As DNA, the CDR3 is TGCGCCAGCAGCTTAACCGGGAGTTTCTACGAGCAGTACTTC. The rearrangement uses TRBV5-1 and TRBJ2-7; D might be TRBD2 (6 bases). The CDR3 covers 14 residues. V was trimmed by 2 bases and J by 3 bases, leaving 12 bases between them. Germline CDR1 SGHRS, CDR2 YFSETQ.

The chain recombines TRBV5-1 with TRBJ2-7, with 8 positions matching TRBD1. The CDR3 is made up of 15 amino acids. Per the germline V gene, CDR1 is SGHRS and CDR2 is YFSETQ. The trim removed 4 bases at V and 0 bases at J, leaving 6 bases unmatched. CDR3 in DNA: TGCGCCAGCAGCAGGGGACAGGCAAGCTCCTACGAGCAGTACTTC. Residues: CASSRGQASSYEQYF. The full variable domain, completed using reference TRBV5-1 and TRBJ2-7, is KAGVTQTPRYLIKTRGQQVTLSCSPISGHRSVSWYQQTPGQGLQFLFEYFSETQRNKGNFPGRFSGRQFSNSRSEMNVSTLELGDSALYLCASSRGQASSYEQYFGPGTRLTVT.

This clone has just one count. V and J are TRBV30 and TRBJ2-3; D ambiguous. V gave up 1 base and J gave up 7 bases, with 12 bases separating them. The CDR3 is made up of 13 amino acids. The germline V gene has CDR1 GTSNPN and CDR2 SVGIG (reference sequence). The CDR3 region has the DNA TGTGCCTGGAGTGATCCGAGTCGGTATACGCAGTATTTT. Translating gives CAWSDPSRYTQYF.

The rearrangement joins TRBV7-9 to TRBJ2-5; TRBD1 agrees at 7 bases. The CDR3 runs 14 residues. With 5 bases clipped from V and 2 bases from J, the junction kept 5 bases outside the gene matches. Germline V CDR1 and CDR2: SEHNR, FQNEAQ (reference sequence). The CDR3 DNA reads as TGTGCCAGCAGCCCTCAGACAGGGCAAGAGACCCAGTACTTC. Encoded protein: CASSPQTGQETQYF.

The J gene is TRBJ1-5, the V gene TRBV7-9; 9 bases are a match to TRBD1. The CDR3 loop spans 16 amino acids. Germline V lookup: CDR1 SEHNR, CDR2 FQNEAQ (reference sequence). The trim removed 2 bases at V and 0 bases at J, leaving 2 bases unmatched. The CDR3 bases are TGTGCCAGCAGCTTATGGACAGGGGTTAGCAATCAGCCCCAGCATTTT. This encodes CASSLWTGVSNQPQHF.

This clone has only a few counts. This chain connects TRBV29-1 to TRBJ2-1; 12 nucleotides match TRBD2. CDR3 size: 14 residues. Germline lookup yields CDR1 SQVTM and CDR2 ANQGSEA. V shed 6 bases, J shed 6 bases, and the junction held 6 bases outside the gene matches. The CDR3 reads CSVTGTSGFNEQFF. The CDR3 bases are TGCAGCGTCACCGGGACTAGCGGGTTCAATGAGCAGTTCTTC.

The gene calls are TRBV7-2 and TRBJ2-4; TRBD1 might be the D (5 bases). This CDR3 comprises 14 residues. Germline CDR1 SGHTA, CDR2 FQGNSA. Trimming removed 5 bases at V and 16 bases at J, with 24 bases between. The CDR3 is CASSANSVGQPSYF. In DNA form, the CDR3 reads TGTGCCAGCAGCGCAAATTCCGTTGGACAACCGAGCTACTTC. The full variable domain, its missing parts supplied by reference TRBV7-2 and TRBJ2-4, is GAGVSQSPSNKVTEKGKDVELRCDPISGHTALYWYRQSLGQGLEFLIYFQGNSAPDKSGLPSDRFSAERTGGSVSTLTIQRTQQEDSAVYLCASSANSVGQPSYFGAGTRLSVL.

The V gene is TRBV2, the J gene TRBJ2-3; possible D gene TRBD2, 5 bases. Trimming removed 8 bases from V and 3 bases from J, with 15 bases in between. This CDR3 is built from 14 residues. Germline-derived CDR1 and CDR2 are SNHLY and FYNNEI. The CDR3 DNA sequence: TGTGCCAGCGCTGCTCCGGGGTTGACAGATACGCAGTATTTT. It translates to CASAAPGLTDTQYF. Based on the CDR3 plus reference TRBV2 and TRBJ2-3, the full variable domain is EPEVTQTPSHQVTQMGQEVILRCVPISNHLYFYWYRQILGQKVEFLVSFYNNEISEKSEIFDDQFSVERPDGSNFTLKIRSTKLEDSAMYFCASAAPGLTDTQYFGPGTRLTVL.

This clone was found a few times. The chain uses TRBV29-1 and TRBJ2-7, with D perhaps TRBD1 (5 bases). Trimming took 5 bases from V and 2 from J, leaving 13 bases between them. The CDR3 is made up of 13 amino acids. CDR1 is SQVTM and CDR2 is ANQGSEA in the germline V gene. This CDR3 is CSVFERQPYEQYF. CDR3 bases: TGCAGCGTTTTTGAGAGACAGCCCTACGAGCAGTACTTC.

The CDR3 sequence is CASSGSGNTEAFF. CDR3 sequence (DNA): TGTGCCAGCAGTGGATCGGGGAACACTGAAGCTTTCTTT. This chain joins TRBV6-1 and TRBJ1-1; the D is unclear. Germline-derived CDR1 and CDR2 are MNHNS and SASEGT. Trimming removed 4 bases at V and 1 base at J, with 7 bases between. The CDR3 has 13 amino acids.

This sequence joins TRBV6-5 and TRBJ2-4, with 8 bases matching TRBD1. CDR1 MNHEY and CDR2 SVGAGI come from the germline V gene. The junction had 8 bases not matched to a gene; V was cut back by 4 bases and J by 6 bases. CDR3 size: 15 residues. The chain's CDR3 is CASSSAGGFRNIQYF. CDR3 sequence (DNA): TGTGCCAGCAGTTCTGCAGGGGGCTTTAGAAACATTCAGTACTTC.

The rearrangement links TRBV7-3 to TRBJ2-6; the match to TRBD1 covers 8 bases. Germline V CDR1 and CDR2: SGHTA, FQGTGA. The CDR3 covers 17 residues. After removal of 6 bases from V and 0 bases from J, the junction contained 7 bases not matched to a gene. The CDR3 nucleotides are TGTGCCAGCAGGCTACAGGGGGGTTTCTCTGGGGCCAACGTCCTGACTTTC. This encodes CASRLQGGFSGANVLTF.

This clone was detected a few times. The V gene is TRBV6-5, the J gene TRBJ2-7; possibly TRBD2 for D (5 bases). Deletions cut 0 bases from V and 5 bases from J, with 11 bases between. Germline assignment: CDR1 MNHEY and CDR2 SVGAGI. CDR3 length: 14 residues. The CDR3 protein is CASSYSIRGNEQYF. The DNA of the CDR3 is TGTGCCAGCAGTTACTCGATTCGGGGTAACGAGCAGTACTTC.

This clone was recorded a few times. The V call is TRBV5-1, the J call TRBJ2-2, with 9 bases lining up with TRBD2. V was clipped by 2 bases and J by 3 bases; unmatched bases: 2. The length of the CDR3 is 15 residues. In germline, CDR1 is SGHRS, CDR2 YFSETQ. CDR3 nucleotides: TGCGCCAGCAGCTTTGGCGGGGGGGACACCGGGGAGCTGTTTTTT. The encoded protein is CASSFGGGDTGELFF. Together with reference TRBV5-1 and TRBJ2-2, the CDR3 gives the full variable domain: KAGVTQTPRYLIKTRGQQVTLSCSPISGHRSVSWYQQTPGQGLQFLFEYFSETQRNKGNFPGRFSGRQFSNSRSEMNVSTLELGDSALYLCASSFGGGDTGELFFGEGSRLTVL.

This clone was picked up a small number of times. The chain is built from TRBV23-1 and TRBJ2-3; 11 bases are shared with TRBD1. TRBV23-1 is annotated as an ORF whose role is uncertain. With 1 base clipped from V and 3 bases from J, the junction kept 15 bases outside the gene matches. This CDR3 is 20 amino acids long. The CDR3 DNA follows: TGCGCCAGCAGTCAATACTCGGGGGACAGGGGGTTAGTATGGACAGATACGCAGTATTTT. Amino acids: CASSQYSGDRGLVWTDTQYF.

The chain joins TRBV7-9 to TRBJ2-2; 8 nucleotides match TRBD2. Germline values: CDR1 SEHNR, CDR2 FQNEAQ (reference sequence). J lost 4 bases, V lost 1 base, and 11 bases had no gene match. This CDR3 contains 18 residues. CDR3 sequence: CASSLVIHSAGATGELFF. CDR3 sequence (DNA): TGTGCCAGCAGCTTAGTCATCCATTCAGCGGGAGCCACCGGGGAGCTGTTTTTT.

This clone was picked up a small number of times. The V and J genes are TRBV30 and TRBJ2-5, with D perhaps TRBD2 (6 bases). Between the trimmed V and J ends, which lost 3 bases and 6 bases, there was a span of 14 bases. CDR3 length: 13 amino acids. Germline-derived CDR1 and CDR2 are GTSNPN and SVGIG (reference sequence). CDR3 sequence (DNA): TGTGCCTGGAGCGGCCGGGGGATCCAGACCCAGTACTTC. As protein: CAWSGRGIQTQYF.

The V gene is TRBV27, the J gene TRBJ1-4, with D possibly being TRBD1 (5 bases). CDR1 is MNHEY, CDR2 SMNVEV, per germline (reference sequence). The V end lost 5 bases, the J end lost 10 bases, and 17 bases lay between the germline ends. The CDR3 runs 14 residues. The CDR3 nucleotides are TGTGCCAGCAGTACCCCGGAGACAGTCGGAAAACTGTTTTTT. Protein: CASSTPETVGKLFF.

This clone came up a few times. V gene TRBV6-5 combines with J gene TRBJ1-1; TRBD1 is a possible D gene (6 bases). There are 14 residues in the CDR3. Looked up from germline, CDR1 is MNHEY and CDR2 is SVGAGI. V gave up 2 bases and J gave up 6 bases, with 13 bases separating them. The chain's CDR3 is CASSYRYRVAEAFF. The CDR3 DNA sequence: TGTGCCAGCAGTTACCGTTACAGGGTCGCTGAAGCTTTCTTT.

The gene calls are TRBV30 and TRBJ2-7; maybe TRBD1 (6 bases). Germline loops: CDR1 GTSNPN, CDR2 SVGIG (reference sequence). V was trimmed by 2 bases and J by 2 bases, leaving 16 bases between them. The CDR3 consists of 15 residues. CDR3 bases: TGTGCCTGGAGTCCCTTTCGGGCAGGGGCCTACGAGCAGTACTTC. It is translated as CAWSPFRAGAYEQYF.